What follows is one T cell receptor (beta chain) and its context. What it binds is unknown. Germline CDR1 MNHNS, CDR2 SASEGT. CDR3 length equals 13 residues. Trimming removed 5 bases from V and 0 bases from J, with 8 bases in between. A multiplex PCR was run with 60 Vbeta primers and 13 Jbeta primers. Repertoires were generated with immunoSEQ multiplex PCR, while TCRdb's copy carries only in-frame clones and drops some. This table lists 70,000 to 100,000 clones. The data were taken from a study of cytomegalovirus exposure and HLA in healthy donors. General study results and limits: In a later analysis, a genetic analysis reported fewer productive-TCR N-insertions in an Asian-associated ancestry cluster than the cohort average. Among the CMV-associated chains, three were confirmed in vitro as specific for CMV antigens. In an earlier analysis, in under 700 donors, most V segments appeared productive either ~87% or ~30% of the time. The study listed approximately 170 cytomegalovirus-associated TCR beta chains.

This TCR was recovered from a man in his late teens or twenties in good health and CMV-seropositive. The chain recombines TRBV6-1 with TRBJ2-7, with a weak D call TRBD1 (6 bases). The sequencing sample was made of PBMCs. CDR3 region: CASSRTVSYEQYF. CDR3 nucleotide sequence: TGTGCCAGCAGTAGGACAGTCTCCTACGAGCAGTACTTC.